This T cell receptor (beta chain) was found in a study of CD8 T cells in ankylosing spondylitis. Whole-study results and caveats: A TCR beta motif made of under 10 highly homologous variants seemed typical of ankylosing spondylitis blood.

About this clonotype: What it binds is not known.

In TCRdb, the 5' RACE reads were re-called with MiXCR into one record per CDR3 protein. This sample has roughly 700,000 distinct CDR3 sequences, with over 15% found just once. The CDR3 is 16 residues long. With 6 bases removed from V and 5 bases from J, the gap between germline ends came to 23 bases. From germline, CDR1 is SGHRS and CDR2 YFSETQ. The sequenced material came from blood, either unsorted or a sorted T cell fraction (not recorded which). The chain has TRBV5-1 and TRBJ1-2, with a tentative D call TRBD1 (5 bases). The sequence came from a male donor with ankylosing spondylitis. The CDR3 DNA is TGCGCCAGCAACGAAGGGACCCTAACGGGCCGATATGGCTACACCTTC. This sequence encodes CASNEGTLTGRYGYTF.